This TCR beta chain came from a study of blood T cell repertoires in COVID-19. Study context: The United States, Italy and Spain supplied acute and convalescent COVID-19 samples.

This CDR3 is 14 amino acids long. V was pared by 2 bases and J by 4 bases, with 5 bases of the junction left unmatched. Germline V gene lookup returns CDR1 MNHNS and CDR2 SASEGT. The table came from immunoSEQ multiplex PCR; TCRdb's copy has only in-frame clones and leaves some out. The repertoire holds over 250,000 clones, with roughly 85% as singletons. The V call is TRBV6-1, the J call TRBJ2-7; 7 bases agree with TRBD2. Specimen: peripheral blood. This clonotype was obtained from a human donor in a cohort sampled during active COVID-19. The CDR3 DNA is TGTGCCAGCAGTGAACTGTGGGGGGGATACGAGCAGTACTTC. This translates into CASSELWGGYEQYF.